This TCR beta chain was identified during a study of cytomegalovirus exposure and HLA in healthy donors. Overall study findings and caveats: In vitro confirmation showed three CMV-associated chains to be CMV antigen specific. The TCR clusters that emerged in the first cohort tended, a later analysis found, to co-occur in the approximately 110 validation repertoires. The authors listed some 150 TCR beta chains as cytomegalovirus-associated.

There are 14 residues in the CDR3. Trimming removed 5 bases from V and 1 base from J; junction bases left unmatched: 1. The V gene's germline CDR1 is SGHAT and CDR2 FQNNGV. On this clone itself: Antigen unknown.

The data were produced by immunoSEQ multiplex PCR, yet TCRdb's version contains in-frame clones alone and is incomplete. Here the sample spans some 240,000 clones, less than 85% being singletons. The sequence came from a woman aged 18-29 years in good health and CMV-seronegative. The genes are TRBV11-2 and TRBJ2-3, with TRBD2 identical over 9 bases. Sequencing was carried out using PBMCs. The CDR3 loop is CASSPSGGTDTQYF. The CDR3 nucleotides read TGTGCCAGCAGCCCTAGCGGGGGCACAGATACGCAGTATTTT. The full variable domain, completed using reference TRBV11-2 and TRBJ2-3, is EAGVAQSPRYKIIEKRQSVAFWCNPISGHATLYWYQQILGQGPKLLIQFQNNGVVDDSQLPKDRFSAERLKGVDSTLKIQPAKLEDSAVYLCASSPSGGTDTQYFGPGTRLTVL.